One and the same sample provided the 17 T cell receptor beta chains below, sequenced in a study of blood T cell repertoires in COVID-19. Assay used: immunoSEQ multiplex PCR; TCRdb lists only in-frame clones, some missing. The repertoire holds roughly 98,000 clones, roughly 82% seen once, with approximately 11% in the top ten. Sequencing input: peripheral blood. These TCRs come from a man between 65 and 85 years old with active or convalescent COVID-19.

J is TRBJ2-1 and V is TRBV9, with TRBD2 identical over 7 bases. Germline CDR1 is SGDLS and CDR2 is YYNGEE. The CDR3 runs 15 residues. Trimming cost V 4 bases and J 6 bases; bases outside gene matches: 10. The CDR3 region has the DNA TGTGCCAGCAGCACCGGTGGGCTAGCGGTCAATGAGCAGTTCTTC. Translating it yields CASSTGGLAVNEQFF. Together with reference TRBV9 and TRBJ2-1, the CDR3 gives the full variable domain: DSGVTQTPKHLITATGQRVTLRCSPRSGDLSVYWYQQSLDQGLQFLIQYYNGEERAKGNILERFSAQQFPDLHSELNLSSLELGDSALYFCASSTGGLAVNEQFFGPGTRLTVL.

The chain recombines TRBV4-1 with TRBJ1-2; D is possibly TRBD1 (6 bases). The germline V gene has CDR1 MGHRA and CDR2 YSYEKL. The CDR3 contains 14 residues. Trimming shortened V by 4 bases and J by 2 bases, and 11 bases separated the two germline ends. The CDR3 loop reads CASSPRQGNYGYTF. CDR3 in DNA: TGCGCCAGCAGCCCTCGGCAGGGGAACTATGGCTACACCTTC.

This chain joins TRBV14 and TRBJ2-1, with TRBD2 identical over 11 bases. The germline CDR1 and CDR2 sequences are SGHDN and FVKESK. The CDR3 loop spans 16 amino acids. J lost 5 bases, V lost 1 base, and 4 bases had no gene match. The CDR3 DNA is TGTGCCAGCAGCCAAGGGCCGGGACTAGCGGACAATGAGCAGTTCTTC. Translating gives CASSQGPGLADNEQFF.

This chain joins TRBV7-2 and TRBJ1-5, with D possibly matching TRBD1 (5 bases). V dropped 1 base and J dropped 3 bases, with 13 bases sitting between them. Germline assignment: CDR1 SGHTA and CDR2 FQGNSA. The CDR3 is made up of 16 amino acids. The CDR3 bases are TGTGCCAGCAGCTTAGAAGTGGGGCTCGTCAATCAGCCCCAGCATTTT. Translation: CASSLEVGLVNQPQHF.

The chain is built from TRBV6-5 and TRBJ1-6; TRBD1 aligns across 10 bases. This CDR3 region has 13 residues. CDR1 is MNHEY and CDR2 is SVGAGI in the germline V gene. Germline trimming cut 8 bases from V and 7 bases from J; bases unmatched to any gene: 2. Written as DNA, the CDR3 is TGTGCCAGCGCGGGACAGGGGAATTCACCCCTCCACTTT. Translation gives CASAGQGNSPLHF.

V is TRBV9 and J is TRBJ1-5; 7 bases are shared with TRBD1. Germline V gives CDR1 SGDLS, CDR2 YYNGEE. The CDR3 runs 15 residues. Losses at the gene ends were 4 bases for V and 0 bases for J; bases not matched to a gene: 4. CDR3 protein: CASSKGQYSNQPQHF. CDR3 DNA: TGTGCCAGCAGCAAGGGACAGTATAGCAATCAGCCCCAGCATTTT.

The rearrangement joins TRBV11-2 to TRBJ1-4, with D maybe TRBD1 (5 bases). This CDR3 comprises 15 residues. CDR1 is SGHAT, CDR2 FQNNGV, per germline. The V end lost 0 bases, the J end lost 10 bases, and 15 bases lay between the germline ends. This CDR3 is CASSLDFGGEGKLFF. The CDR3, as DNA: TGTGCCAGCAGCTTAGATTTTGGAGGGGAGGGAAAACTGTTTTTT.

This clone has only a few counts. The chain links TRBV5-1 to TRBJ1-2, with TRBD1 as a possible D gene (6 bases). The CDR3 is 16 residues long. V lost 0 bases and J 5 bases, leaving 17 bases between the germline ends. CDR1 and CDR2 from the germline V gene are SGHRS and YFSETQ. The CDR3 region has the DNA TGCGCCAGCAGCTTGGACCCTTTGACAGGCACGTATGGCTACACCTTC. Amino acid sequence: CASSLDPLTGTYGYTF.

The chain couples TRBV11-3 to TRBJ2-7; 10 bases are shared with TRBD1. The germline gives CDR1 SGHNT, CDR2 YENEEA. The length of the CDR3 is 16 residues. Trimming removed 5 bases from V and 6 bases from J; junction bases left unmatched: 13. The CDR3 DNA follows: TGTGCCAGCAGCCCTGCTACTCCGGGACAGGGGCGCGAGCAGTACTTC. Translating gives CASSPATPGQGREQYF.

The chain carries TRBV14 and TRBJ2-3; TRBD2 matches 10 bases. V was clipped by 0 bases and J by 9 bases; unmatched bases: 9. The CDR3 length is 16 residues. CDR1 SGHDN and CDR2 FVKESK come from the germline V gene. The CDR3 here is CASSQELAGFAGTQYF. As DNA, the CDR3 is TGTGCCAGCAGCCAAGAACTAGCGGGATTTGCGGGGACGCAGTATTTT.

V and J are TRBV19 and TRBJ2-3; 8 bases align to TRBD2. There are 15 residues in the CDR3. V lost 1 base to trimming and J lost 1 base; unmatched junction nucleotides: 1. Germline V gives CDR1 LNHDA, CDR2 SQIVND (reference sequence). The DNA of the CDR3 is TGTGCCAGTAGTATAGCGGGGGGGCGCACAGATACGCAGTATTTT. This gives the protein CASSIAGGRTDTQYF.

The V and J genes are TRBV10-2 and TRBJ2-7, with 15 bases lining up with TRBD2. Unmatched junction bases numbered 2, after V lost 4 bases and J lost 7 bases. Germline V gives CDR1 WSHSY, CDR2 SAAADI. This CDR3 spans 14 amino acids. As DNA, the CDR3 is TGCGCCAGCAGTGCCGGGACTAGCGGGGGGGAGCAGTACTTC. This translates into CASSAGTSGGEQYF.

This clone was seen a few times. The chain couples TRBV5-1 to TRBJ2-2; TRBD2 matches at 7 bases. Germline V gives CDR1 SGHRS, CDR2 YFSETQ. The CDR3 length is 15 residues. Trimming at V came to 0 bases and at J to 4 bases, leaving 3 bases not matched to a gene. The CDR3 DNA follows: TGCGCCAGCAGCTTGGAAGCGGGGTTCACCGGGGAGCTGTTTTTT. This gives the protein CASSLEAGFTGELFF.

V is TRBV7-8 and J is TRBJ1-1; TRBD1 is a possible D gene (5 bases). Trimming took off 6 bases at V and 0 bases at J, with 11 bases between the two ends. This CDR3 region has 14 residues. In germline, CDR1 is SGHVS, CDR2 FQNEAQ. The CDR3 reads CASRLTVMNTEAFF. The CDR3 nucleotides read TGTGCCAGCAGATTGACAGTCATGAACACTGAAGCTTTCTTT.

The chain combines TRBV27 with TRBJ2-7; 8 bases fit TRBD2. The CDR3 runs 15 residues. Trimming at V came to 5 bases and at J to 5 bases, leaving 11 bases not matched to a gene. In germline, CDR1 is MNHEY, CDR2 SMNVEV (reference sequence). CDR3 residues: CASSHPGTRGHEQYF. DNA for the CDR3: TGTGCCAGCAGTCACCCCGGGACTAGGGGTCACGAGCAGTACTTC.

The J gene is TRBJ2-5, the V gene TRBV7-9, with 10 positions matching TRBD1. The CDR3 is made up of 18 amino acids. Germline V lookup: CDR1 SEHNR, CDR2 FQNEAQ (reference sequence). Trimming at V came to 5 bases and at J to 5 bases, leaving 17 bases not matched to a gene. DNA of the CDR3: TGTGCCAGCAGCAAAAGACAGGGGGCGGGGTTGGGATACGAGACCCAGTACTTC. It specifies CASSKRQGAGLGYETQYF.

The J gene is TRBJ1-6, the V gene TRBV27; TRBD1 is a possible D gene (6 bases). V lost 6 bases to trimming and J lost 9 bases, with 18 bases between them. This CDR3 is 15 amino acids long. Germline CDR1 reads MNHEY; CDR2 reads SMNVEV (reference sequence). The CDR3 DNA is TGTGCCAGCAGCAAATCAGGGGCCCTATTTTCACCCCTCCACTTT. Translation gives CASSKSGALFSPLHF.